This T cell receptor (beta chain) was retrieved from a study of blood T cell repertoires in COVID-19 (dated by TCRdb to 2018 to 2021). Notes on the research overall: Collaborator samples came from the United States, Italy and Spain and covered acute and convalescent phases of COVID-19. The repertoires were made available in a free public database intended to serve as a resource for research on the immune response to SARS-CoV-2. Nearly every sample came with metadata listing a de-identified subject ID, COVID-19 status, age in years and sex. Where HLA class I and class II types were available, the types were taken from metadata supplied by the sample provider, not from assay-based typing. Deeply sampled blood TCRbeta repertoires from subjects exposed to, actively infected with, or recovered from COVID-19 were included in the dataset. Samples came from the ongoing ImmuneRACE study (first 160 participants) plus 1,254 subjects from 6 global collaborators. The material from the prospective study consisted of cDNA or gDNA derived from T cells, B-cell-depleted T cells, or PBMCs. Study-wide findings and limitations: Clinical and demographic metadata were provided uncurated, with the amount varying by source and participant.

Participants in the prospective study were enrolled through a virtual design, were aged about 18 to 90 years, and lived in roughly 25 United States geographic areas. Cohort assignment in the prospective study relied on participant-reported clinical history from a screening survey and a study questionnaire. For ImmuneRACE Cohort 3, a participant was defined as recovered based on two consecutive negative NP/OP PCR tests, clearance by a healthcare professional, or resolution of symptoms. In the prospective study, mobile phlebotomists collected whole blood, serum and a nasopharyngeal or oropharyngeal swab from each participant. Additional blood draws and questionnaires over an approximately two-month period could optionally be provided by prospective study participants. Blood samples from the prospective study were shipped frozen or at room temperature prior to DNA extraction. TCRbeta CDR3 regions were amplified from genomic DNA using the immunoSEQ Assay, a bias-controlled multiplex PCR. Concerning the study's data processing: The number of nucleated cells in each sample was estimated from the amplification of reference gene primers within the assay. To quantify the absolute abundance of each unique TCRbeta CDR3 rearrangement, sequence reads were collapsed and filtered. For each sample, productive Simpson clonality was calculated by taking the square root of Simpson's diversity index across productive rearrangements. The clones in this table, taken by TCRdb from immuneACCESS, are in-frame only. Not every clone is retained; where verified, under half of the shortfall comes from an unresolved V gene, and the cause of the rest is unknown. V, J and clone size are taken as reported in that table, and D and trimming were inferred from the DNA itself. The sample table shows a few hundred thousand clones, and approximately 75% are seen once. The ten largest make up about 9% of the sample.

Reading from cysteine to phenylalanine, the CDR3 counts 12 amino acids. The entry retains the CDR3 DNA only, 36 bases that are in frame from base 1. Taken from the germline V gene, the CDR1 and CDR2 loops are SGHRS and YFSETQ. V is cut by 4 bases and J by 4 bases, and the space between the germline ends is 8 bases. About this clone itself: No cognate antigen has been identified for it. The sample holds no much larger clone one base away, and base qualities are not on file.

The sample consisted of PBMCs or T cells enriched from blood (not recorded which). This sequence originates from a man aged 40-50 years who had recovered from COVID-19. The chain links TRBV5-1 with TRBJ2-5, and perhaps TRBD2 as D gene, on 5 matching bases. CDR3 sequence: CASSEGRETQYF. The nucleotide sequence is TGCGCCAGCAGCGAGGGTCGAGAGACCCAGTACTTC.